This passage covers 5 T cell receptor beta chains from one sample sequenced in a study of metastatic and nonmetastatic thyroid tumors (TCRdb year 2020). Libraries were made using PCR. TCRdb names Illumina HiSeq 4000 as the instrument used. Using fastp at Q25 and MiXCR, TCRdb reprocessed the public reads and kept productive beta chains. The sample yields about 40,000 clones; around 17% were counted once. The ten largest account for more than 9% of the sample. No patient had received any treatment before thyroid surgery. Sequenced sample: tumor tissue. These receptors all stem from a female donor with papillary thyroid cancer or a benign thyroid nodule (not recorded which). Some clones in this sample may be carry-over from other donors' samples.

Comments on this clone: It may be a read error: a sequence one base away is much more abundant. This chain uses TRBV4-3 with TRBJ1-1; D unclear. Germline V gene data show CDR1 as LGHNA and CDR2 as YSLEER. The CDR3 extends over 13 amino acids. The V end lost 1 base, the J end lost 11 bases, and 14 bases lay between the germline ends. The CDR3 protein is CASSQVSRAGAFF. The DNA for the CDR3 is TGCGCCAGCAGCCAAGTGAGTCGGGCTGGGGCTTTCTTT.

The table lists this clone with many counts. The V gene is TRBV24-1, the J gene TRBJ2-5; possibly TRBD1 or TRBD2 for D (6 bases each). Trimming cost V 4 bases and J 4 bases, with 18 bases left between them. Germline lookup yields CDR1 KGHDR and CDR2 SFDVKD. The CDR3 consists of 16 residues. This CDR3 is CATSDLGARGGETQYF. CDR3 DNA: TGTGCCACCAGTGACCTGGGGGCCAGGGGAGGAGAGACCCAGTACTTC.

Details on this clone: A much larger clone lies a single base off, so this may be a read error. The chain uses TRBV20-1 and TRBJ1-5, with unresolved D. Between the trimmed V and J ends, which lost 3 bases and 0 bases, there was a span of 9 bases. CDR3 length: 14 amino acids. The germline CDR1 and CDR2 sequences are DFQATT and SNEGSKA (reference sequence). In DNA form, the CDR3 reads TGCAGTGCTAGTCTAGCTTATAGCAATCAGCCCCAGCATTTT. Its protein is CSASLAYSNQPQHF.

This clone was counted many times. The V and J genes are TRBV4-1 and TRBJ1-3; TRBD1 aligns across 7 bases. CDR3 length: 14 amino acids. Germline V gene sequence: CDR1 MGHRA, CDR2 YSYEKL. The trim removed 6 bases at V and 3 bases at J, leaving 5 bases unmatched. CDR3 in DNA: TGCGCCAGCAGGGTAACAGGGGATGGAAACACCATATATTTT. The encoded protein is CASRVTGDGNTIYF.

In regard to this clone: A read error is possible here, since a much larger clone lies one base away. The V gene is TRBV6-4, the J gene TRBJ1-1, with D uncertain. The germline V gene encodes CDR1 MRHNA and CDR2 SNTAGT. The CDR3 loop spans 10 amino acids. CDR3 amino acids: CASSYSMAFF. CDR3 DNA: TGTGCCAGCAGTTACTCGATGGCTTTCTTT.